Listed below are T cell receptor beta chains from one sample, sequenced in a study of blood T cells in healthy people across ages. TCRdb independently ran MiXCR on the 5' RACE reads; one entry per CDR3 protein. The sample yields about 1,500,000 distinct CDR3 sequences, approximately 40% seen once. The sequenced sample consisted of blood. The source is a woman younger than 35 in good health. Each CDR3 is given with its conserved first and last residue. The D gene is left open where the match is weak. The size field is filled for only some rows; it gives once, few, many or a size class.

CASSFGGRSYEQYF,TGTGCCAGCAGTTTTGGGGGGAGATCCTACGAGCAGTACTTC,14,TRBJ2-7,TRBV12-3/TRBV12-4,-,few
CASSSSEPGPYEQYF,TGTGCCAGCAGCTCCTCTGAACCTGGGCCTTACGAGCAGTACTTC,15,TRBJ2-7,TRBV7-9,-,few
CASRSDCWEQPQHF,TGTGCAAGTCGCTCGGATTGTTGGGAACAGCCCCAGCATTTT,14,TRBJ1-5,TRBV12-2,-,few
CASSQRAQLGKGCNEQFF,TGTGCCAGCAGCCAAAGGGCGCAACTCGGAAAGGGGTGCAATGAGCAGTTCTTC,18,TRBJ2-1,TRBV3-1,-,-
CASSYSGTDHYGYTF,TGTGCCAGCAGTTACTCCGGGACAGACCACTATGGCTACACCTTC,15,TRBJ1-2,TRBV6-2/TRBV6-3,TRBD1,-
CASSAVRGPAGGYTF,TGTGCCAGCAGTGCCGTCCGAGGGCCAGCCGGTGGCTACACCTTC,15,TRBJ1-2,TRBV27,-,-
CSVEEGSDPPTQYF,TGCAGCGTTGAAGAGGGATCAGACCCCCCGACGCAGTATTTT,14,TRBJ2-3,TRBV29-1,-,-
CASSSPADNSYEQYF,TGTGCCAGCAGCTCCCCCGCGGACAACTCCTACGAGCAGTACTTC,15,TRBJ2-7,TRBV28,-,-
CASSQGGGVSGYTF,TGTGCCAGCAGCCAAGGCGGGGGCGTCTCTGGCTACACCTTC,14,TRBJ1-2,TRBV3-1,-,-
CASAGDLASPLHF,TGTGCCAGCGCGGGGGACCTGGCCTCACCCCTCCACTTT,13,TRBJ1-6,TRBV9,-,-
CASSQVSGGERYEQYF,TGCGCCAGCAGCCAAGTTTCGGGAGGGGAGCGCTACGAGCAGTACTTC,16,TRBJ2-7,TRBV4-1,TRBD2,-
CASSEAAGPPPSGFF,TGTGCCAGCAGTGAGGCAGCGGGCCCCCCCCCGAGCGGGTTCTTC,15,TRBJ2-1,TRBV6-1,-,-
CASSPTGQAVSGANVLTF,TGCGCCAGCAGCCCGACGGGACAGGCCGTTTCTGGGGCCAACGTCCTGACTTTC,18,TRBJ2-6,TRBV4-1,TRBD1,-
CASSQGPASVGEQFF,TGCGCCAGCAGCCAAGGCCCGGCATCCGTGGGTGAGCAGTTCTTC,15,TRBJ2-1,TRBV4-1,-,-
CASSLFDRGYEQYF,TGTGCCAGCAGCTTATTCGACAGGGGGTACGAGCAGTACTTC,14,TRBJ2-7,TRBV7-9,TRBD1,few
CSVGPGTANYEQYF,TGCAGCGTCGGCCCCGGGACAGCGAACTACGAGCAGTACTTC,14,TRBJ2-7,TRBV29-1,TRBD1,few
CASSPGINYGDQPQHF,TGTGCCAGCAGCCCTGGAATCAATTACGGAGATCAGCCCCAGCATTTT,16,TRBJ1-5,TRBV3-1,-,-
CSARDPSRGEKLFF,TGCAGTGCTAGAGATCCCTCCCGTGGTGAAAAACTGTTTTTT,14,TRBJ1-4,TRBV20-1,-,once
CASSNDNTDTQYF,TGCGCCAGCAGTAATGACAACACAGATACGCAGTATTTT,13,TRBJ2-3,TRBV10-1,-,-
CSASWQVTYNEQFF,TGCAGTGCTAGTTGGCAAGTAACTTACAATGAGCAGTTCTTC,14,TRBJ2-1,TRBV20-1,-,few
CSAQLAGGRLVETQYF,TGCAGTGCTCAACTAGCGGGGGGGCGGTTAGTAGAGACCCAGTACTTC,16,TRBJ2-5,TRBV20-1,TRBD2,few
CATQGGQETQYF,TGTGCCACCCAGGGTGGTCAAGAGACCCAGTACTTC,12,TRBJ2-5,TRBV12-3/TRBV12-4,-,few
CASSLTRRIADGGYTF,TGTGCCAGCAGTCTTACAAGACGAATTGCCGACGGTGGCTACACCTTC,16,TRBJ1-2,TRBV6-2/TRBV6-3,-,-
CASSWGATGSYNEQFF,TGTGCCAGCAGTTGGGGAGCAACAGGGTCCTACAATGAGCAGTTCTTC,16,TRBJ2-1,TRBV27,-,many
CASSASGMDNEQFF,TGTGCCAGCAGCGCTAGCGGGATGGACAATGAGCAGTTCTTC,14,TRBJ2-1,TRBV2,TRBD2,-
CASSLEAGSSYNEQYF,TGCGCCAGCAGCTTGGAGGCAGGGAGCTCCTACAATGAGCAGTACTTC,16,TRBJ2-7,TRBV5-1,-,-
CSARNPGRTDTQYF,TGCAGTGCTAGAAATCCGGGCCGCACAGATACGCAGTATTTT,14,TRBJ2-3,TRBV20-1,-,few
CASSYRGLAGGYNEQFF,TGTGCCAGCAGCTATAGGGGGCTAGCGGGGGGGTACAATGAGCAGTTCTTC,17,TRBJ2-1,TRBV27,TRBD2,-
CASSRKGAGGISSYEQYF,TGTGCCAGCAGTCGCAAAGGGGCGGGAGGGATTAGCTCCTACGAGCAGTACTTC,18,TRBJ2-7,TRBV2,TRBD2,-
CSAGGLAGGYNEQYF,TGCAGTGCCGGGGGGCTAGCGGGGGGGTACAATGAGCAGTACTTC,15,TRBJ2-7,TRBV20-1,TRBD2,-
CASIKPGTNNEQFF,TGTGCCAGCATCAAACCCGGGACCAACAATGAGCAGTTCTTC,14,TRBJ2-1,TRBV6-5,-,-
CAISEGRAYTEAFF,TGTGCCATCAGTGAGGGCAGGGCCTACACTGAAGCTTTCTTT,14,TRBJ1-1,TRBV10-3,-,-
CSAGGLAGTYNEQFF,TGCAGTGCTGGGGGACTAGCGGGAACCTACAATGAGCAGTTCTTC,15,TRBJ2-1,TRBV20-1,TRBD2,-
CATSRGQGAMNTEAFF,TGTGCCACCAGCAGGGGACAGGGGGCCATGAACACTGAAGCTTTCTTT,16,TRBJ1-1,TRBV15,TRBD1,-
CAISESTGLYEQYF,TGTGCCATCAGTGAGTCAACAGGCCTCTACGAGCAGTACTTC,14,TRBJ2-7,TRBV10-3,-,many
CSATEREWGYTF,TGCAGTGCTACCGAGAGAGAATGGGGCTACACCTTC,12,TRBJ1-2,TRBV20-1,-,-
CAISGWGNEKLFF,TGTGCCATCAGTGGGTGGGGCAATGAAAAACTGTTTTTT,13,TRBJ1-4,TRBV10-3,-,-
CASNGGMSEAFF,TGTGCCAGCAACGGGGGAATGTCTGAAGCTTTCTTT,12,TRBJ1-1,TRBV6-2/TRBV6-3,-,-
CASTLDRGLSDTQYF,TGTGCCAGCACCTTGGACAGGGGGCTCTCAGATACGCAGTATTTT,15,TRBJ2-3,TRBV5-6,TRBD1,few
CASSRAGAQFF,TGTGCCAGCAGCCGGGCGGGAGCGCAGTTCTTC,11,TRBJ2-1,TRBV3-1,TRBD2,-
CASSSGTSGREQFF,TGCGCCAGCAGCTCCGGGACTAGCGGGAGGGAGCAGTTCTTC,14,TRBJ2-1,TRBV5-1,TRBD2,many